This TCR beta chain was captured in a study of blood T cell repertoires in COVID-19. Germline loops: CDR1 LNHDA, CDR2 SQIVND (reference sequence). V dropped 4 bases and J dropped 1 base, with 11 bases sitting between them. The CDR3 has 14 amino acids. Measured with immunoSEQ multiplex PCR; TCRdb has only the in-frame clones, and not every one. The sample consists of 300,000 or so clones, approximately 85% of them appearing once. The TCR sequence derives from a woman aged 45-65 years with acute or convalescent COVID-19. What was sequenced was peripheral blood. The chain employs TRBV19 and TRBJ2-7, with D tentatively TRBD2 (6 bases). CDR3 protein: CASSNGGTSYEQYF. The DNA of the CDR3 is TGTGCCAGTAGTAACGGTGGGACTTCCTACGAGCAGTACTTC.